The text below deals with one TCR beta chain. Its antigen is unidentified. Primers for the PCR totalled 60 Vbeta and 13 Jbeta. Using immunoSEQ multiplex PCR, the repertoire was profiled, and TCRdb retains in-frame clones only, with some absent. The data hold 100,000 to 120,000 clones, with about three quarters observed a single time. The data originate from a study of cytomegalovirus exposure and HLA in healthy donors. Whole-study findings and limits: Being productive about 90% or about 30% of the time was typical of most TCR beta V segments in an earlier analysis. Researchers catalogued about 150 TCR beta chains as cytomegalovirus-associated. A few CMV-associated chains were confirmed in vitro to be specific for CMV antigens.

CDR3 length: 14 amino acids. V was shortened by 4 bases and J by 8 bases, with 18 bases between the two germline ends. Germline V gene data show CDR1 as SGHRS and CDR2 as YFSETQ. The receptor was derived from a woman between 55 and 75 years old in good health and CMV-seropositive. V and J are TRBV5-1 and TRBJ1-1, with D uncertain. Sequencing was carried out using PBMCs. The CDR3 nucleotides read TGCGCCAGCAGCCCCCAAATCTCGGCAGGAGAAGCTTTCTTT. Translating gives CASSPQISAGEAFF.